What follows are 9 T cell receptor beta chains derived from one specimen sequenced in a study of response to subunit inactivated influenza vaccine. TCRdb passed the RT-PCR reads through MiXCR, listing each CDR3 protein once. The table includes more than 700,000 distinct CDR3 sequences, 21% detected once. The source material was PBMCs from blood, sampled more than 4 days after vaccination. The source of these receptors is a man aged 50-60 years who received an inactivated influenza vaccine.

The chain joins TRBV4-3 to TRBJ2-3; 7 nucleotides agree with TRBD2. V was pared by 0 bases and J by 0 bases, with 3 bases of the junction left unmatched. The V gene's germline CDR1 is LGHNA and CDR2 YSLEER. This CDR3 contains 16 residues. The CDR3 here is CASSQEAGTSTDTQYF. CDR3 coding DNA: TGCGCCAGCAGCCAAGAAGCGGGGACTAGCACAGATACGCAGTATTTT.

This chain joins TRBV7-9 and TRBJ2-1; 11 nucleotides align to TRBD2. The V gene's germline CDR1 is SEHNR and CDR2 FQNEAQ (reference sequence). CDR3 length: 14 residues. V lost 7 bases, J lost 10 bases, and 9 bases stayed unmatched. CDR3 region: CASTLLAGDGEQFF. The CDR3 DNA reads as TGTGCCAGCACCCTACTAGCGGGAGATGGCGAGCAGTTCTTC.

This clonotype was detected only a few times. The rearrangement links TRBV4-3 to TRBJ2-3; 12 nucleotides align to TRBD2. V shed 0 bases, J shed 4 bases, and the junction held 5 bases outside the gene matches. The CDR3 runs 17 residues. The germline gives CDR1 LGHNA, CDR2 YSLEER. CDR3 sequence: CASSQDLAGGPPDTQYF. The CDR3 DNA reads as TGCGCCAGCAGCCAAGATCTAGCGGGAGGGCCCCCAGATACGCAGTATTTT.

This clonotype was counted a few times. This chain connects TRBV29-1 to TRBJ2-3; D is unresolved. V shed 2 bases and J shed 10 bases, with 19 bases lying between them. Germline lookup yields CDR1 SQVTM and CDR2 ANQGSEA. The length of the CDR3 is 14 residues. CDR3 amino acids: CSVETPPSSGPQYF. DNA of the CDR3: TGCAGCGTTGAAACCCCCCCCAGCTCAGGTCCGCAGTATTTT.

This clonotype was found many times. This chain connects TRBV12-5 to TRBJ1-1; a weak D match, TRBD1 (5 bases). The V and J ends lost 6 bases and 11 bases respectively, with 16 bases between them. The CDR3 has 12 amino acids. From germline, CDR1 is LGHNT and CDR2 FRNRAP. CDR3 sequence reads: CASGGDGNWAFF. In DNA, the CDR3 is TGTGCTAGTGGGGGGGACGGAAACTGGGCTTTCTTT.

V gene TRBV23-1 combines with J gene TRBJ1-1; 11 bases agree with TRBD1. TRBV23-1 is marked as an open reading frame, function uncertain. The CDR3 loop spans 12 amino acids. Losses at the gene ends were 6 bases for V and 7 bases for J; bases not matched to a gene: 1. Here the CDR3 reads CASRGTGGEAFF. The CDR3 DNA is TGCGCCAGCAGGGGGACAGGGGGTGAAGCTTTCTTT.

The DNA for the CDR3 is TGTGCCAGCACCACGACTAGCGGGAGTTTCGAGCAGTACTTC. Residues: CASTTTSGSFEQYF. This chain joins TRBV28 and TRBJ2-7; the match to TRBD2 covers 12 bases. Germline CDR1 reads MDHEN; CDR2 reads SYDVKM. The CDR3 is made up of 14 amino acids. Trimming removed 7 bases from V and 6 bases from J; junction bases left unmatched: 7.

The V call is TRBV3-1, the J call TRBJ2-1; 9 nucleotides align to TRBD2. The CDR3 runs 18 residues. V was pared by 0 bases and J by 4 bases, with 10 bases of the junction left unmatched. Looked up from germline, CDR1 is LGHDT and CDR2 is YNNKEL (reference sequence). CDR3 amino acids: CASSQDSGAGGLYNEQFF. The CDR3 nucleotides are TGTGCCAGCAGCCAAGATAGCGGAGCGGGGGGCCTATACAATGAGCAGTTCTTC.

The V gene is TRBV19, the J gene TRBJ2-3; the D gene is possibly TRBD1 (7 bases). In germline, CDR1 is LNHDA, CDR2 SQIVND (reference sequence). The CDR3 contains 15 residues. V was shortened by 3 bases and J by 2 bases, with 12 bases between the two germline ends. CDR3 sequence: CASSMGGQNTDTQYF. The CDR3 DNA reads TGTGCCAGTAGTATGGGGGGACAGAACACAGATACGCAGTATTTT.